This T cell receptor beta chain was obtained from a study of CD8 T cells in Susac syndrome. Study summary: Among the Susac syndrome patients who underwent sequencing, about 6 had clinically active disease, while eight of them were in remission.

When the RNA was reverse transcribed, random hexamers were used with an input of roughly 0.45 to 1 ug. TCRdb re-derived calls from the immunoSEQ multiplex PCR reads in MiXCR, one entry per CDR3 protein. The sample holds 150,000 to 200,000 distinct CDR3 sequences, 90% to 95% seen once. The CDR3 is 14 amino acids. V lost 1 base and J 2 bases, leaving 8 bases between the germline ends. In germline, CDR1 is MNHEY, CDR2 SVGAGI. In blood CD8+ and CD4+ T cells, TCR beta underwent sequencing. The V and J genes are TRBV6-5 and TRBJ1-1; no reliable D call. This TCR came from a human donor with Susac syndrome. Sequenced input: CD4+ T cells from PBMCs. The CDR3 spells CASSYLSTNTEAFF. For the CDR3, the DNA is TGTGCCAGCAGTTACTTGAGCACTAACACTGAAGCTTTCTTT.